This T cell receptor (beta chain) was identified in a study of cytomegalovirus exposure and HLA in healthy donors. Points on this clone: The antigen is not known.

The PCR made use of 60 Vbeta and 13 Jbeta primers. Assay used: immunoSEQ multiplex PCR; TCRdb lists only in-frame clones, some missing. The sample consists of roughly 200,000 clones, 70% to 85% of them appearing once. Study-level points and caveats: Some public TCRs appeared in many individuals, while most sequences were rare. Another analysis was done later, and it associated 16,951 TCR beta sequences with HLA alleles at 0.05 false discovery rate. The study reported that TCR beta sequences accurately predicted HLA-A and HLA-B alleles in most subjects.

Trimming took 5 bases from V and 2 from J, leaving 14 bases between them. This CDR3 is 14 amino acids long. Germline values: CDR1 SQVTM, CDR2 ANQGSEA. This TCR derives from a woman aged 55-75 years in good health and CMV-seropositive. V is TRBV29-1 and J is TRBJ2-3, with a weak D call TRBD1 (7 bases). Sequences were obtained from PBMCs. The CDR3 here is CSVTGGGLTDTQYF. DNA for the CDR3: TGCAGCGTTACTGGAGGGGGCCTCACAGATACGCAGTATTTT.